The 17 T cell receptor beta chains reported below all come from one sample, sequenced in a study of tumor-infiltrating lymphocytes in primary liver carcinoma. Synthesis of TCR beta cDNA was carried out from about 0.55 ug total RNA with a constant-region primer. Modified slightly, ARM-PCR produced TCR beta libraries over three nested multiplex PCR rounds. Rounds one and two of PCR, each of roughly 10 cycles, were primed with TRBV1-TRBV30 forward primers and a C-beta reverse primer. TCRdb passed the multiplex PCR reads through MiXCR, listing each CDR3 protein once. The sample comprises tens of thousands of distinct CDR3 sequences, 60% to 80% of which are singletons, and about 13% rests with the top ten. Scientists recovered RNA and DNA together from around 20-30 mg of unsorted bulk tissue. The sequencing input was liver tumor tissue from sampling region 4. The subset denotes: tumor region T4, right-lateral pole. These receptors were obtained from a woman in her sixties with primary liver carcinoma and hepatitis B virus infection.

As to this clonotype: One end of the junction varies from germline; a read error may be responsible. The CDR3 protein is CASIGGGPTDTQYF. The CDR3, as DNA: TGTGCCAGCATTGGTGGTGGCCCTACAGATACGCAGTATTTC. J is TRBJ2-3 and V is TRBV6-1; D call uncertain. The CDR3 length is 14 residues. The germline V gene has CDR1 MNHNS and CDR2 SASEGT.

Notes on this clonotype: The germline gene is not matched at one end of the junction; a read error may be the cause. The V gene is TRBV11-2, the J gene TRBJ2-2, with D possibly matching TRBD2 (5 bases). Germline-derived CDR1 and CDR2 are SGHAT and FQNNGV. This CDR3 is built from 15 residues. The CDR3 is CASGPPHGPTGELLF. In DNA, the CDR3 is TGTGCCAGCGGCCCTCCGCACGGACCGACCGGGGAGCTGCTTTTT.

Points on this clonotype: One end of the junction fails to match germline, which may point to a read error. This rearrangement joins TRBV6-7 to TRBJ1-5; D is unclear. TRBV6-7 is given ORF status, its function remaining uncertain. The CDR3 length is 11 residues. The CDR3 sequence is CASSPSQPKHF. As DNA, the CDR3 is TGTGCTAGCAGCCCTTCACAGCCCAAGCATTTT.

This chain connects TRBV6-6 to TRBJ1-1; no reliable D call. Germline V CDR1 and CDR2: MNHNY, SVGAGI (reference sequence). V shed 5 bases and J shed 1 base, with 8 bases lying between them. CDR3 length: 13 amino acids. The CDR3 here is CASSDTQNTEAFF. CDR3 DNA: TGTGCCAGCAGTGATACCCAGAACACTGAAGCTTTCTTT.

Only one count was recorded for this clonotype. The chain is built from TRBV12-3 or TRBV12-4 and TRBJ2-2; possible D gene TRBD2, 5 bases. This CDR3 has 15 amino acids. V was cut by 2 bases and J by 1 base, with 8 bases left in between. The CDR3 region is CASSLKRGNTGELFF. DNA of the CDR3: TGTGCCAGCAGTTTAAAACGGGGGAACACCGGGGAGCTGTTTTTT.

This clonotype was recorded at least ten times. The V gene is TRBV12-3 or TRBV12-4, the J gene TRBJ1-1; tentatively, D is TRBD1 (5 bases). Trimming shortened V by 5 bases and J by 10 bases, and 14 bases separated the two germline ends. The CDR3 has 12 amino acids. This CDR3 reads CASSPLPGRAFF. DNA of the CDR3: TGTGCCAGCAGTCCTCTCCCGGGGCGAGCTTTCTTT.

Here the CDR3 reads CASSDSSGANLMTF. DNA of the CDR3: TGTGCCAGCAGTGACAGCTCTGGGGCCAACCTCATGACTTTC. This chain uses TRBV6-1 with TRBJ2-6, with D perhaps matching TRBD1 (5 bases). The CDR3 is made up of 14 amino acids. Per germline, CDR1 MNHNS and CDR2 SASEGT. The V gene lost 3 bases and the J gene lost 17 bases, with 20 bases spanning the gap.

The chain couples TRBV11-3 to TRBJ2-3; D might be TRBD1 (6 bases). The DNA end is a closer match to TRBJ1-5, so the J assignment may be wrong. Germline CDR1 is SGHNT and CDR2 is YENEEA. There are 17 residues in the CDR3. The CDR3 DNA follows: TGTGCCACCAGGTTATCGTTTCGGCCGCTACGGACAGATACGCAGCATTTT. Its translation is CATRLSFRPLRTDTQHF.

Details on this clonotype: One end of the junction does not line up with germline, which may come from a read error. This rearrangement joins TRBV12-3 or TRBV12-4 to TRBJ2-3; D tentatively reads TRBD1 or TRBD2 (5 bases each). The CDR3 runs 15 residues. The CDR3 region is CASSFRGESTDTQYF. The CDR3 nucleotides are TGTGCCAGCAGTTTTAGGGGAGAGAGCACGGATACGCAGTATTTT.

The table lists this clonotype with a count of one. The V call is TRBV12-3 or TRBV12-4, the J call TRBJ2-5, with TRBD2 matching 10 bases. The CDR3 spans 18 residues. The V and J ends lost 6 bases and 5 bases, in that order; junction bases with no gene match: 18. Written as DNA, the CDR3 is TGTGCCAGCAGAACCTCTTCCTGGGCTAGCGGGAGACGGGAGACCCAGTACTTC. The encoded protein is CASRTSSWASGRRETQYF.

A word on this clonotype: Lacking the conserved final phenylalanine or tryptophan, this CDR3 likely reflects a read error. This chain uses TRBV5-4 with TRBJ2-5; TRBD1 matches 10 bases. CDR1 and CDR2 from the germline V gene are SGHNT and YYREEE (reference sequence). The CDR3 has 14 amino acids. Here the CDR3 reads CVSSTGQGIETQYS. The DNA of the CDR3 is TGTGTCAGCAGCACGGGACAGGGGATAGAGACCCAGTACTCC.

Remarks on this clonotype: It is likely a read error, because the conserved phenylalanine at the end of the CDR3 is missing. This chain connects TRBV29-1 to TRBJ2-1; D is possibly TRBD2 (6 bases). Germline CDR1 SQVTM, CDR2 ANQGSEA. This CDR3 is built from 15 residues. V lost 8 bases and J lost 10, with 27 bases in between. The CDR3 nucleotides read TGCAGCTTTGCTGTCACCCCACGGGGAGGTCGGGAGCAGTTCTCC. Encoded protein: CSFAVTPRGGREQFS.

V is TRBV4-1 and J is TRBJ2-5; D not certain. Per germline, CDR1 MGHRA and CDR2 YSYEKL. V was cut by 11 bases and J by 1 base, with 17 bases left in between. This CDR3 comprises 14 residues. The CDR3 here is CAGGPIRAQETQYF. The DNA for the CDR3 is TGCGCCGGCGGCCCTATAAGGGCCCAAGAGACCCAGTACTTC.

As regards this clonotype: The CDR3 does not close with the conserved phenylalanine or tryptophan, likely indicating a read error. J is TRBJ2-2 and V is TRBV5-4; a weak D match, TRBD1 (6 bases). This CDR3 contains 15 residues. Germline loops: CDR1 SGHNT, CDR2 YYREEE (reference sequence). The CDR3 sequence is CASSSRDTYDGELFL. The CDR3 region has the DNA TGTGCAAGCAGCTCCCGGGACACCTATGACGGGGAGCTGTTTTTG.

The count of this clonotype is one. Its ends do not fully match the called genes, so a read error is possible. The chain joins TRBV29-1 to TRBJ2-7, with TRBD1 as a possible D gene (5 bases). The CDR3 totals 12 residues. Per the germline V gene, CDR1 is SQVTM and CDR2 is ANQGSEA. The CDR3 DNA sequence: TGCGGCGTTGCCCCAGGGTTCTACGAGCAGTACTTC. Translating gives CGVAPGFYEQYF.

The chain employs TRBV29-1 and TRBJ2-1; 9 bases line up with TRBD1. With 6 bases clipped from V and 8 bases from J, the junction kept 11 bases outside the gene matches. Germline CDR1 is SQVTM and CDR2 is ANQGSEA. The CDR3 is made up of 14 amino acids. The CDR3 bases are TGCAGCGTGCATCACAGGGGGCATTTAGATGAGCAGTTCTTC. Translation: CSVHHRGHLDEQFF.

J is TRBJ2-1 and V is TRBV12-3 or TRBV12-4; D perhaps matches TRBD1 (6 bases). The CDR3 consists of 15 residues. Between the trimmed V and J ends, which lost 7 bases and 6 bases, there was a span of 19 bases. CDR3 sequence (DNA): TGTGCCAGCACAATCACAGGGTCCCCTGTCAATGAGCAGTTCTTC. This sequence encodes CASTITGSPVNEQFF.